These T cell receptor beta chains were read from a single sample in a study of spatial heterogeneity in lung cancer. TCRdb reanalysed the 5' RACE reads using MiXCR and keeps one entry per CDR3 protein. The data contain 2,000 or so distinct CDR3 sequences, approximately 7.5% of them singletons. The input for sequencing was normal lung tissue next to the tumor, taken at surgery. All receptors derive from a female donor with early-stage non-small cell lung cancer. CDR3s include the opening cysteine and the closing phenylalanine or tryptophan. The D gene is left open where the match is weak. The size entry is marked missing in some rows and otherwise reads once, few, many or a size class.

d_gene,v_gene,j_gene,abundance,CDR3nt,CDR3aa
TRBD1,TRBV20-1,TRBJ2-5,medium-sized,TGCAGTGCCCCTAGGACAGGGTCCCTACAAGAGACCCAGTACTTC,CSAPRTGSLQETQYF
NA,TRBV11-3,TRBJ2-1,medium-sized,TGTGCCAGCAGCTCCAGGGGACCGGGCGGGGATGAGCAGTTCTTC,CASSSRGPGGDEQFF
TRBD2,TRBV28,TRBJ2-1,medium-sized,TGTGCCAGCAGACCGCTAGCGGGGATCAATGAGCAGTTCTTC,CASRPLAGINEQFF
NA,TRBV7-9,TRBJ2-7,medium-sized,TGTGCCAGCAGCTTTACAGGAGCCTACGAGCAGTACTTC,CASSFTGAYEQYF
NA,TRBV19,TRBJ2-1,medium-sized,TGTGCCAGTAGTATCTTGGAAAATGAGCAGTTCTTC,CASSILENEQFF
TRBD2,TRBV3-1,TRBJ2-1,medium-sized,TGTGCCAGCAGCTCCCGACTAGCGGGAGGAAACAATGAGCAGTTCTTC,CASSSRLAGGNNEQFF
NA,TRBV7-2,TRBJ1-5,medium-sized,TGTGCCAGCAGCCCCGCGAGGGCCGGGGTCAATCAGCCCCAGCATTTT,CASSPARAGVNQPQHF
NA,TRBV4-2,TRBJ2-5,large,TGTGCCAGCAGCCAAGGGTTACGGCCACAGGAAGAGACCCAGTACTTC,CASSQGLRPQEETQYF
NA,TRBV6-6,TRBJ1-3,medium-sized,TGTGCCAGCAGTTACATAGGGCCAACTGGAAACACCATATATTTT,CASSYIGPTGNTIYF
NA,TRBV29-1,TRBJ1-4,NA,TGCAGCGTTGTAGGGGGAACTAATGAAAAACTGTTTTTT,CSVVGGTNEKLFF
TRBD1,TRBV29-1,TRBJ2-2,NA,TGCAGCGCTCAACGGACAGGGTTCGGCAGGGAGCTGTTTTTT,CSAQRTGFGRELFF